The 14 T cell receptor beta chains presented below share a single source sample, sequenced in a study of a mutant IDH1 vaccine in newly diagnosed glioma. Using immunoSEQ multiplex PCR, the repertoire was profiled, and TCRdb retains in-frame clones only, with some absent. The data show 45,000 to 70,000 clones, with about 86% seen just once and roughly 3.5% held by the top ten. Time point meaning: week 5, during vaccination. The study gave 300 ug of mutant IDH1 20-mer peptide per vaccine dose, with topical imiquimod. Their cognate antigens are unknown. This material consisted of PBMCs, taken from a glioma patient whose treatment included an IDH1 peptide vaccine. The receptors here all came from a man aged 25 to 40 with glioma.

This chain connects TRBV5-5 to TRBJ1-6; tentative D call: TRBD1 (5 bases). V lost 0 bases and J 7 bases, leaving 5 bases between the germline ends. The CDR3 runs 13 residues. Germline V gene sequence: CDR1 SGHKS, CDR2 YYEKEE (reference sequence). The DNA for the CDR3 is TGTGCCAGCAGCTTGGGGGGGAATTCACCCCTCCACTTT. Amino acid sequence: CASSLGGNSPLHF.

The rearrangement uses TRBV5-1 and TRBJ2-7; D gene uncertain. Germline CDR1 and CDR2: SGHRS and YFSETQ. There are 12 residues in the CDR3. V was cut by 4 bases and J by 2 bases, with 7 bases left in between. As DNA, the CDR3 is TGCGCCAGCAGCCCCCGTCCCTACGAGCAGTACTTC. Protein: CASSPRPYEQYF.

The chain couples TRBV18 to TRBJ2-3; D perhaps matches TRBD2 (6 bases). This CDR3 is 16 amino acids long. V dropped 3 bases and J dropped 6 bases, with 19 bases sitting between them. Looked up from germline, CDR1 is KGHSH and CDR2 is LQKENI. The CDR3 DNA follows: TGTGCCAGCTCACCGACCAACCCCAGGGCGGGGGATACGCAGTATTTT. It yields the protein CASSPTNPRAGDTQYF.

V is TRBV30 and J is TRBJ2-5; TRBD1 aligns across 10 bases. The germline V gene encodes CDR1 GTSNPN and CDR2 SVGIG (reference sequence). The CDR3 consists of 15 residues. The V and J ends lost 2 bases and 1 base, in that order; junction bases with no gene match: 4. Written as DNA, the CDR3 is TGTGCCTGGAGTCCCGGGACAGGGGTCCAAGAGACCCAGTACTTC. Amino acids: CAWSPGTGVQETQYF. The full variable domain, its missing parts supplied by reference TRBV30 and TRBJ2-5, is SQTIHQWPATLVQPVGSPLSLECTVEGTSNPNLYWYRQAAGRGLQLLFYSVGIGQISSEVPQNLSASRPQDRQFILSSKKLLLSDSGFYLCAWSPGTGVQETQYFGPGTRLLVL.

For this clone: In the same sample, other DNA sequences code for this CDR3. V and J are TRBV19 and TRBJ2-3, with TRBD1 matching 7 bases. The CDR3 sequence is 15 residues long. Germline lookup yields CDR1 LNHDA and CDR2 SQIVND (reference sequence). Trimming at V came to 3 bases and at J to 3 bases, leaving 6 bases not matched to a gene. The CDR3 DNA sequence: TGTGCCAGTAGTATTTACAGGGGATCGACAGATACGCAGTATTTT. Protein: CASSIYRGSTDTQYF.

V usage is TRBV28 and J usage is TRBJ1-4, with unresolved D. The CDR3 consists of 15 residues. V was trimmed by 6 bases and J by 0 bases, leaving 11 bases between them. Germline values: CDR1 MDHEN, CDR2 SYDVKM. The CDR3 sequence: CASSHTDSTNEKLFF. The CDR3 DNA follows: TGTGCCAGCAGCCACACAGATTCAACTAATGAAAAACTGTTTTTT.

This chain links TRBV5-6 with TRBJ1-1; no clear D. Deletions cut 9 bases from V and 7 bases from J, with 22 bases between. The CDR3 sequence is 14 residues long. Germline assignment: CDR1 SGHDT and CDR2 YYEEEE. The CDR3 nucleotides are TGTGCCACCAACCCTGGTGGGTGGGCGGTTGAAGCTTTCTTT. As protein: CATNPGGWAVEAFF.

Comment on this clone: Other DNA sequences in the sample encode the same CDR3. The chain recombines TRBV11-2 with TRBJ2-3; D is unclear. With 1 base removed from V and 9 bases from J, the gap between germline ends came to 5 bases. The length of the CDR3 is 11 residues. Germline V CDR1 and CDR2: SGHAT, FQNNGV. The CDR3 sequence: CASSLGDTQYF. The CDR3 DNA reads as TGTGCCAGCAGCTTAGGTGACACGCAGTATTTT.

This sequence joins TRBV10-2 and TRBJ2-1, with 9 bases matching TRBD2. The V gene's germline CDR1 is WSHSY and CDR2 SAAADI. The CDR3 is 17 residues long. V trimming: 4 bases; J trimming: 2 bases; junction bases outside the gene matches: 9. The CDR3 DNA follows: TGCGCCAGCAGTGGGGGGCTAGCGGGGACGACCTACAATGAGCAGTTCTTC. This sequence encodes CASSGGLAGTTYNEQFF.

The rearrangement links TRBV29-1 to TRBJ2-3, with 13 bases fitting TRBD2. Germline assignment: CDR1 SQVTM and CDR2 ANQGSEA. This CDR3 region has 20 residues. V trimming: 0 bases; J trimming: 0 bases; junction bases outside the gene matches: 12. CDR3 sequence: CSVEDRRTSGRPLSTDTQYF. The CDR3 bases are TGCAGCGTTGAAGATCGAAGGACTAGCGGGAGACCGTTAAGCACAGATACGCAGTATTTT.

The V gene is TRBV6-6, the J gene TRBJ2-3; D uncertain. The CDR3 covers 14 residues. V was trimmed by 4 bases and J by 3 bases, leaving 11 bases between them. Germline-derived CDR1 and CDR2 are MNHNY and SVGAGI (reference sequence). The CDR3 region has the DNA TGTGCCAGCAGTTCCTCGCACCTTACAGATACGCAGTATTTT. As protein: CASSSSHLTDTQYF.

The chain joins TRBV18 to TRBJ1-1, with TRBD1 as a possible D gene (6 bases). V lost 6 bases to trimming and J lost 6 bases, with 14 bases between them. This CDR3 region has 13 residues. The germline V gene has CDR1 KGHSH and CDR2 LQKENI. In DNA, the CDR3 is TGTGCCAGCTCGCGACAGTCAGGGGCTGAAGCTTTCTTT. The encoded protein is CASSRQSGAEAFF.

The V and J genes are TRBV7-9 and TRBJ1-2, with 8 bases fitting TRBD1. V shed 5 bases and J 4 bases; nucleotides not matched to a gene: 6. CDR1 and CDR2 (germline): SEHNR, FQNEAQ (reference sequence). The CDR3 has 14 residues. DNA of the CDR3: TGTGCCAGCAGCGGCAGGGACAGGACCTATGGCTACACCTTC. Amino acid sequence: CASSGRDRTYGYTF.

This clone was counted once. The chain couples TRBV9 to TRBJ1-5, with 8 bases matching TRBD1. V gave up 3 bases and J gave up 6 bases; unmatched junction bases: 8. The CDR3 runs to 15 residues. Germline CDR1 and CDR2: SGDLS and YYNGEE. CDR3 nucleotides: TGTGCCAGCAGCGCGACAGGGGAAGTAGGTCAGCCCCAGCATTTT. As protein: CASSATGEVGQPQHF.